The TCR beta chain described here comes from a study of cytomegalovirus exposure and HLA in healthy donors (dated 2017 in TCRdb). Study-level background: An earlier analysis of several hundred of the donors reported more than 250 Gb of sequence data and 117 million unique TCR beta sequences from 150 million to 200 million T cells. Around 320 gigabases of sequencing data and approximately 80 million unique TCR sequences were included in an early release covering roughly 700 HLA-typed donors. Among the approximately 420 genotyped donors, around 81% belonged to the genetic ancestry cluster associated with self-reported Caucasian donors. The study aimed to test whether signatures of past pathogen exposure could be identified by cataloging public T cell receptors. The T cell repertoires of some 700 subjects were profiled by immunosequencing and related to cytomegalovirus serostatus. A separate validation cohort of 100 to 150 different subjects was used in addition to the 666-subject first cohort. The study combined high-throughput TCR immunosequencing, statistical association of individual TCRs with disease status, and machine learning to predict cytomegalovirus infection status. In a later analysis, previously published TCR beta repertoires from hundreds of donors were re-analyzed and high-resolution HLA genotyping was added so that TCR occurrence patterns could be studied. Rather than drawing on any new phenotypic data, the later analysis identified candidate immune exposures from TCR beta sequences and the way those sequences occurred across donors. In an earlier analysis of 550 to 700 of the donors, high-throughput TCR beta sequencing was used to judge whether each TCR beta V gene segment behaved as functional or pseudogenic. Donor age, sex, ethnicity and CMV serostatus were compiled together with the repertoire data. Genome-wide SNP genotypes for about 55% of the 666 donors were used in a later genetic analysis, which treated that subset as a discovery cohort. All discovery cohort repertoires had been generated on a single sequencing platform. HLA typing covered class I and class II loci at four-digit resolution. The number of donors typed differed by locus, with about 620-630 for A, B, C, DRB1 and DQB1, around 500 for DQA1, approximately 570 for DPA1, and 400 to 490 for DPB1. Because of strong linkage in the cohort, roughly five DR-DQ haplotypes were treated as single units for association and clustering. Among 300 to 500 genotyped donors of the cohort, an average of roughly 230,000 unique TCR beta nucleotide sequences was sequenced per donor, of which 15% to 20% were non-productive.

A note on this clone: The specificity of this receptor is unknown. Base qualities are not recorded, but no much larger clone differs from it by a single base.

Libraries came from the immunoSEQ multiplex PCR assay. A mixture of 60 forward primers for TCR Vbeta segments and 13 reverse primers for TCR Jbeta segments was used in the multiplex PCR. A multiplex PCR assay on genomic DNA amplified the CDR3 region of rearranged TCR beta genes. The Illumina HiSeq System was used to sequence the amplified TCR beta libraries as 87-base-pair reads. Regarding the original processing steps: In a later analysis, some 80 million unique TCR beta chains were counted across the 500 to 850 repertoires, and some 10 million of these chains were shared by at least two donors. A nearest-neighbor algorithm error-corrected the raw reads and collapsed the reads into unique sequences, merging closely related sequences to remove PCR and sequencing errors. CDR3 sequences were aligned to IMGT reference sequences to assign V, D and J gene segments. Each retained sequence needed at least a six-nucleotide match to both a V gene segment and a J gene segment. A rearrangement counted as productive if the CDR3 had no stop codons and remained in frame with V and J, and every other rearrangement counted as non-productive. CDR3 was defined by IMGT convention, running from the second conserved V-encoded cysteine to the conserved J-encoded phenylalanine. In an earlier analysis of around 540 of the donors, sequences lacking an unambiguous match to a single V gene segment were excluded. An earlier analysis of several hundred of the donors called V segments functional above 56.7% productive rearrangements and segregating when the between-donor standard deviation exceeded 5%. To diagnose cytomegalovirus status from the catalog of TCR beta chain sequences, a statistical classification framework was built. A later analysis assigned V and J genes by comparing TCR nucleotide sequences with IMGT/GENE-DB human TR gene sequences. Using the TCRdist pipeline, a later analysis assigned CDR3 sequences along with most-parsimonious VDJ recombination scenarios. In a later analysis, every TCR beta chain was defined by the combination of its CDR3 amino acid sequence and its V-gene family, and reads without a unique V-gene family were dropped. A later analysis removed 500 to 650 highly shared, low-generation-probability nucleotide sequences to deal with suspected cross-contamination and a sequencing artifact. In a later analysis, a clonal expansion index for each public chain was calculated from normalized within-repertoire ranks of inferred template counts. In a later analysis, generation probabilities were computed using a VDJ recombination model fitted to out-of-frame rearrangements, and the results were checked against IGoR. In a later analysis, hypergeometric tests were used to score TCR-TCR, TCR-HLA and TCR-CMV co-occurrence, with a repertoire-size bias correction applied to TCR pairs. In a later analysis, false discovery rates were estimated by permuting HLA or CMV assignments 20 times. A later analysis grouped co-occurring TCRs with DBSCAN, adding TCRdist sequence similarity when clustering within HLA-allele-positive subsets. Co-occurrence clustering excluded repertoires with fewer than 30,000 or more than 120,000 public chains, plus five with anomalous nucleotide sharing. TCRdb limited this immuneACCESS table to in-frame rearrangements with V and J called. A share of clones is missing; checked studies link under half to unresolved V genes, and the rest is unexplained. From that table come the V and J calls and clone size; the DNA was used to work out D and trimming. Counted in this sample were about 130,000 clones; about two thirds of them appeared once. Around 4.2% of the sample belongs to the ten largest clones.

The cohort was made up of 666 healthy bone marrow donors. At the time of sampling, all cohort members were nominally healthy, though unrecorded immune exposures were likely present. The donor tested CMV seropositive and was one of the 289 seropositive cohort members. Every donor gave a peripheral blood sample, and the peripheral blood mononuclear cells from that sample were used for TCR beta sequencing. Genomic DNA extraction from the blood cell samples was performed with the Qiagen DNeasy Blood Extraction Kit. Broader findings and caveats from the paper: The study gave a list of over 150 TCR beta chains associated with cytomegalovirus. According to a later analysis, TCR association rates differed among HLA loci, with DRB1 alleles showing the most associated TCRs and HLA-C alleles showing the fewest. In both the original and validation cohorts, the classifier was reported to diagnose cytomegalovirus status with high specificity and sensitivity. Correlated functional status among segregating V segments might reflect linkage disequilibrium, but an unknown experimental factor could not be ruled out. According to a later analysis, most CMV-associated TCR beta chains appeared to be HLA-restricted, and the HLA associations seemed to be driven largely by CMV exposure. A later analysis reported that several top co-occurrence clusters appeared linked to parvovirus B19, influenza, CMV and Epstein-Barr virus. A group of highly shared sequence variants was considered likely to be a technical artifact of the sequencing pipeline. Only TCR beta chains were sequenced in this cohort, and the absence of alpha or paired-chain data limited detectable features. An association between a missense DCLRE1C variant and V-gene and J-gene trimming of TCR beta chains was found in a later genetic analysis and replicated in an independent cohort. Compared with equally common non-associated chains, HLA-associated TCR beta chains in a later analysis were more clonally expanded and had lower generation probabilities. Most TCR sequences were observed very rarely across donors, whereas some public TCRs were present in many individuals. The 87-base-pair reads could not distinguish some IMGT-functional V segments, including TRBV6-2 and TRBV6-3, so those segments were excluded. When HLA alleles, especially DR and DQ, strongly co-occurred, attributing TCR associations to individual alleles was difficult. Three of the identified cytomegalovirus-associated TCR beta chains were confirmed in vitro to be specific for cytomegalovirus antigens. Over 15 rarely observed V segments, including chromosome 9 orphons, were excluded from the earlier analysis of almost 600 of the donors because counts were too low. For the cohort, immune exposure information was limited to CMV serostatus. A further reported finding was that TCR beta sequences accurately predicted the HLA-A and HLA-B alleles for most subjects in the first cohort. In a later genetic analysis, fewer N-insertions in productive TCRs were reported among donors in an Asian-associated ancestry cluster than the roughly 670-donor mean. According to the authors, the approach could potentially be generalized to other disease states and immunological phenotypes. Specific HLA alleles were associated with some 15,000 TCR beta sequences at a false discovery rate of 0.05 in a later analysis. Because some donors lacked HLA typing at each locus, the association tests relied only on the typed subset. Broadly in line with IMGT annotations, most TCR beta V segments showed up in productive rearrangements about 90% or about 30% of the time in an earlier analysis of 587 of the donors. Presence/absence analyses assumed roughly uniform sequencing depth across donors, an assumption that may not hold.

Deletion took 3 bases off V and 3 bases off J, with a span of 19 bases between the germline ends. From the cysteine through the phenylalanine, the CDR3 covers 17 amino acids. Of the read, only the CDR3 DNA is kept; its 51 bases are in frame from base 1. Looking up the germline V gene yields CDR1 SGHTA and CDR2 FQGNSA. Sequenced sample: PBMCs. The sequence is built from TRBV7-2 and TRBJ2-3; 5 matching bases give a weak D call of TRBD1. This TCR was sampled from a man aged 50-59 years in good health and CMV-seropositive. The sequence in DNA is TGTGCCAGCAGCTTTACCCCTGGGTTAGCAGGGACAGATACGCAGTATTTT. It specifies CASSFTPGLAGTDTQYF.